The text below deals with one T cell receptor (beta chain). Its antigen is not known. The source of the sample is a study of cytomegalovirus exposure and HLA in healthy donors. Primers included in the PCR were 60 Vbeta and 13 Jbeta primers. Using immunoSEQ multiplex PCR, the repertoire was profiled, and TCRdb retains in-frame clones only, with some absent. Here the sample spans roughly 120,000 clones, 76% being singletons. General observations from the study: More than 15,000 TCR beta sequences were associated with HLA alleles at 0.05 false discovery rate in a later analysis.

The sequence came from a man aged 45-65 years in good health and CMV-seronegative. Sample: PBMCs.

CDR3 residues: CASSLRQGEVETQYF. The CDR3 DNA sequence: TGTGCCAGCAGCTTGAGACAGGGGGAGGTCGAGACCCAGTACTTC. The chain has TRBV7-9 and TRBJ2-5; 9 bases map to TRBD1. The germline V gene has CDR1 SEHNR and CDR2 FQNEAQ (reference sequence). This CDR3 has 15 residues. The V and J ends lost 3 bases and 5 bases, in that order; junction bases with no gene match: 7.